Below, 21 T cell receptor beta chains from the same sample are listed, as sequenced in a study of cytomegalovirus exposure and HLA in healthy donors. The PCR had 60 Vbeta and 13 Jbeta primers. TCRdb keeps only in-frame clones here, not all; method: immunoSEQ multiplex PCR. The table has 45,000 to 65,000 clones, around three quarters seen once; the top ten hold about 3.6%. Sequenced material: PBMCs. The receptors stem from a woman aged 40 to 55 in good health and CMV-seropositive.

The chain carries TRBV7-2 and TRBJ2-7, with D maybe TRBD2 (5 bases). There are 13 residues in the CDR3. The germline V gene encodes CDR1 SGHTA and CDR2 FQGNSA. Trimming cost V 3 bases and J 2 bases, with 8 bases left between them. In DNA form, the CDR3 reads TGTGCCAGCAGCTTCAGCGGAACCTACGAGCAGTACTTC. It translates to CASSFSGTYEQYF. The full variable domain, with the rest looked up from reference TRBV7-2 and TRBJ2-7, is GAGVSQSPSNKVTEKGKDVELRCDPISGHTALYWYRQSLGQGLEFLIYFQGNSAPDKSGLPSDRFSAERTGGSVSTLTIQRTQQEDSAVYLCASSFSGTYEQYFGPGTRLTVT.

This clone appeared a single time. This chain uses TRBV5-8 with TRBJ2-2, with unresolved D. The germline V gene encodes CDR1 SGHTS and CDR2 YDEGEE. The CDR3 has 13 amino acids. V lost 4 bases and J 6 bases, leaving 10 bases between the germline ends. The CDR3 coding sequence is TGTGCCAGCAGCCCTTGGGCGCCCGGGGAGCTGTTTTTT. Amino acid sequence: CASSPWAPGELFF.

The chain couples TRBV5-4 to TRBJ1-6, with 7 nucleotides matching TRBD1. After removal of 4 bases from V and 7 bases from J, the junction contained 5 bases not matched to a gene. The CDR3 totals 14 residues. Germline V lookup: CDR1 SGHNT, CDR2 YYREEE (reference sequence). CDR3 bases: TGTGCCAGCAGCACCTACAGGGGAAATTCACCCCTCCACTTT. Translating gives CASSTYRGNSPLHF. Combining the CDR3 with reference TRBV5-4 and TRBJ1-6 gives the whole variable domain ETGVTQSPTHLIKTRGQQVTLRCSSQSGHNTVSWYQQALGQGPQFIFQYYREEENGRGNFPPRFSGLQFPNYSSELNVNALELDDSALYLCASSTYRGNSPLHFGNGTRLTVT.

This clone was seen more than once but under ten times. The CDR3 sequence is CASSKKSCPGLYNTEAFF. DNA of the CDR3: TGTGCCAGCAGCAAAAAATCCTGCCCTGGGCTTTATAACACTGAAGCTTTCTTT. The chain recombines TRBV21-1 with TRBJ1-1; the table's D gene call, TRBD1, was not cross checked with the DNA. TRBV21-1 is tagged as a pseudogene. The CDR3 length is 18 residues.

The chain has TRBV6-1 and TRBJ2-6; D may be TRBD2 (7 bases). The CDR3 loop spans 15 amino acids. The ends were cut back, 4 bases at V and 4 bases at J, with 11 bases in the middle. CDR1 MNHNS and CDR2 SASEGT come from the germline V gene. In nucleotides, the CDR3 is TGTGCCAGCAGTGCGCGGGGGCTGGGGGCCAACGTCCTGACTTTC. It codes for CASSARGLGANVLTF.

The chain combines TRBV11-3 with TRBJ2-5; TRBD2 is a possible D gene (6 bases). The CDR3 is 13 residues long. Trimming cost V 3 bases and J 5 bases, with 10 bases left between them. Germline CDR1 reads SGHNT; CDR2 reads YENEEA. The CDR3 region has the DNA TGTGCCAGCAGCTTCGGGAGAGGGGAGACCCAGTACTTC. It yields the protein CASSFGRGETQYF.

A few counts support this clone. The V call is TRBV10-1, the J call TRBJ2-3; 7 nucleotides line up with TRBD1. CDR1 and CDR2 (germline): WNHNN, SYGVQD (reference sequence). The CDR3 length is 16 residues. The ends lost 3 bases at V and 0 bases at J; junction bases unmatched: 6. The CDR3 coding sequence is TGCGCCAGCAGTGATGGGACAGTGTCTAGCACAGATACGCAGTATTTT. Translating it yields CASSDGTVSSTDTQYF.

The CDR3 DNA reads as TGTGCCAGCAGCCAAGACCGTACAGGGCCCTACACCTTC. Translating gives CASSQDRTGPYTF. V gene TRBV5-6 combines with J gene TRBJ1-2, with D possibly matching TRBD1 (6 bases). The CDR3 has 13 amino acids. Germline CDR1 is SGHDT and CDR2 is YYEEEE. Trimming stripped 4 bases from V and 10 bases from J, with 17 bases between.

This clone is deemed medium-sized. The chain is built from TRBV6-1 and TRBJ1-4, with D perhaps TRBD1 (6 bases). V lost 8 bases, J lost 2 bases, and 9 bases lay in between. The CDR3 has 13 amino acids. Germline CDR1 is MNHNS and CDR2 is SASEGT. The CDR3 coding sequence is TGTGCCAGCGGGGGGGCCACTAATGAAAAACTGTTTTTT. Protein product: CASGGATNEKLFF.

The V gene is TRBV7-2, the J gene TRBJ2-3; 8 nucleotides agree with TRBD2. J was trimmed by 2 bases and V by 6 bases; bases with no gene match: 7. The germline V gene encodes CDR1 SGHTA and CDR2 FQGNSA. CDR3 size: 15 residues. CDR3 bases: TGTGCCAGCAGGTCGGCGGGGGGCTTCACAGATACGCAGTATTTT. This translates into CASRSAGGFTDTQYF.

The V gene is TRBV18, the J gene TRBJ2-1; 12 bases map to TRBD2. CDR1 and CDR2 from the germline V gene are KGHSH and LQKENI. The CDR3 is 21 amino acids. Trimming cost V 6 bases and J 2 bases; bases outside gene matches: 20. CDR3 region: CASSPLSSASGGAAPYNEQFF. The CDR3 DNA is TGTGCCAGCTCCCCTTTATCGTCGGCTAGCGGGGGGGCCGCTCCCTACAATGAGCAGTTCTTC.

The chain has TRBV4-1 and TRBJ1-1; 10 bases align to TRBD1. In germline, CDR1 is MGHRA, CDR2 YSYEKL. The J segment lost 5 bases and the V segment lost 3 bases, leaving 15 bases of the junction unmatched. The CDR3 is 18 residues long. The CDR3 nucleotides are TGCGCCAGCAGCCACCCCCAGAGACAGGGGGCGCGAGGGACTGAAGCTTTCTTT. It yields the protein CASSHPQRQGARGTEAFF.

J is TRBJ2-5 and V is TRBV27; the D gene is possibly TRBD1 (5 bases). The CDR3 spans 15 residues. The V and J ends lost 4 bases and 1 base respectively, with 13 bases between them. The germline CDR1 and CDR2 sequences are MNHEY and SMNVEV (reference sequence). The CDR3 sequence is CASSSRQSLQETQYF. CDR3 DNA: TGTGCCAGCAGTTCACGACAGTCCCTCCAAGAGACCCAGTACTTC.

DNA for the CDR3: TGTGCCAGTAGTATTACAGGGGGAACCAATGAGCAGTTCTTC. This codes for CASSITGGTNEQFF. The rearrangement links TRBV19 to TRBJ2-1; TRBD1 matches at 8 bases. Germline CDR1 and CDR2: LNHDA and SQIVND (reference sequence). Trimming took 3 bases from V and 6 from J; bases not matched to a gene: 4. The CDR3 sequence is 14 residues long.

This sequence joins TRBV30 and TRBJ1-2; a possible D gene is TRBD1 (5 bases). V was shortened by 0 bases and J by 7 bases, with 6 bases between the two germline ends. The CDR3 spans 11 residues. Germline V gene lookup returns CDR1 GTSNPN and CDR2 SVGIG (reference sequence). Here the CDR3 reads CAWSVGGGYTF. The DNA for the CDR3 is TGTGCCTGGAGTGTCGGGGGTGGCTACACCTTC.

V usage is TRBV4-3 and J usage is TRBJ2-7; D perhaps matches TRBD1 (6 bases). Germline assignment: CDR1 LGHNA and CDR2 YSLEER. Between the trimmed V and J ends, which lost 2 bases and 6 bases, there was a span of 14 bases. CDR3 size: 14 residues. In DNA, the CDR3 is TGCGCCAGCAGCCAAAAAACCGGGACATCCGAGCAGTACTTC. It yields the protein CASSQKTGTSEQYF.

V usage is TRBV10-3 and J usage is TRBJ2-1; TRBD2 aligns across 9 bases. Per the germline V gene, CDR1 is ENHRY and CDR2 is SYGVKD. This CDR3 has 15 residues. With 5 bases clipped from V and 2 bases from J, the junction kept 4 bases outside the gene matches. CDR3 DNA sequence: TGTGCCATCAGTCCGACTAGCGGCGCCTACAATGAGCAGTTCTTC. As protein: CAISPTSGAYNEQFF.

The CDR3 spells CASSLVLGGASSGNTIYF. The DNA of the CDR3 is TGTGCCAGCAGCTTGGTCCTCGGCGGCGCCAGCTCTGGAAACACCATATATTTT. The chain uses TRBV7-9 and TRBJ1-3, with D unresolved. V lost 3 bases, J lost 0 bases, and 18 bases lay in between. The CDR3 has 18 amino acids. Germline lookup yields CDR1 SEHNR and CDR2 FQNEAQ (reference sequence).

This clone appeared a few times. The V and J genes are TRBV5-4 and TRBJ1-6; 8 positions agree with TRBD1. This CDR3 has 13 residues. Germline CDR1 SGHNT, CDR2 YYREEE (reference sequence). J was trimmed by 9 bases and V by 4 bases; bases with no gene match: 3. The CDR3 sequence: CASSHGQGSPLHF. DNA for the CDR3: TGTGCCAGCAGCCACGGACAGGGTTCACCCCTCCACTTT.

The V call is TRBV7-9, the J call TRBJ2-3; tentatively, D is TRBD2 (6 bases). Germline CDR1 SEHNR, CDR2 FQNEAQ (reference sequence). V was pared by 4 bases and J by 2 bases, with 13 bases between. The CDR3 runs to 15 residues. The CDR3 loop is CASSSRGTHTDTQYF. CDR3 DNA sequence: TGTGCCAGCAGCTCTCGGGGGACCCACACAGATACGCAGTATTTT.

This clone occurred a few times. V is TRBV19 and J is TRBJ2-3; D is possibly TRBD2 (6 bases). The CDR3 sequence is 15 residues long. Per the germline V gene, CDR1 is LNHDA and CDR2 is SQIVND (reference sequence). With 5 bases removed from V and 2 bases from J, the gap between germline ends came to 14 bases. CDR3 bases: TGTGCCAGTAGTTGGGTCGCGGGGAACACAGATACGCAGTATTTT. This encodes CASSWVAGNTDTQYF.